This TCR beta chain was identified in a study of shared clonotypes between healthy human individuals. Study in general: Each donor contributed plates that comprised three CD4 naive, three CD4 memory, two CD8 naive and one CD8 memory.

Healthy HIV-negative adults without recent acute infections or vaccinations served as donors. This table comes from immunoSEQ multiplex PCR, and its TCRdb copy is limited to in-frame clones, with some not included. The table records roughly 1,000,000 clones, about four fifths of them present only once. Note on this clone: Its target is not known.

Germline values: CDR1 SGHNT, CDR2 YYREEE (reference sequence). This CDR3 is built from 15 residues. With V trimmed by 3 bases and J by 12 bases, 12 bases remained unmatched. Whole-study findings and limits: Rarefaction showed that sequencing of sorted subsets was incomplete (despite large depth). Enrolling few donors narrowed the genetic and exposure-history diversity that was represented.

Sequenced sample: memory CD4+ T cells from PBMCs. Subset noted: CD45RA-negative fraction. The chain couples TRBV5-4 to TRBJ1-2, with TRBD1 matching over 12 bases. The TCR sequence derives from a man aged 18 to 30 in good health. Some clones in this sample may be carry-over from other donors' samples. CDR3 in DNA: TGTGCCAGCAGCTCACCCGGGACAGGGGGCCCCGGCCACACCTTC. Translating it yields CASSSPGTGGPGHTF.